This T cell receptor beta chain appears in the sequencing data of a study of monozygotic twins with inflammatory bowel disease. The study's findings and limits: Different T cell subtypes could not be distinguished. Heterogeneous immunosuppressive treatment regimens may have introduced variability into patient repertoires. Especially with disease activity, IBD patients had fewer clonotypes in common with others than healthy twins did.

TCR libraries were prepared from approximately 4,000 ng total RNA each. TCRdb reanalyzed the 5' RACE reads, giving one entry per CDR3 protein sequence and no DNA. The sample totals roughly 150,000 distinct CDR3 sequences. A word on this clonotype: Its antigen is unknown.

CDR3 length: 16 amino acids. The germline V gene encodes CDR1 SGHRS and CDR2 YFSETQ. The sequence came from a human donor with ulcerative colitis or Crohn's disease, or a healthy co-twin of an affected twin (not recorded which). The V call is TRBV5-1, the J call TRBJ1-1. The sequenced sample was blood. CDR3 region: CASSKNPFVRDTEAFF.